Sequencing of this T cell receptor beta chain was carried out in a study of blood T cell repertoires in COVID-19. About the research overall: Italy, Spain and the United States were the sources of the convalescent and acute COVID-19 samples. PBMCs, B-cell-depleted T cells, or T cells were the source of the cDNA or gDNA that made up the material.

Study processing details: Counts of nucleated cells, estimated from reference gene primer amplification, were obtained. Assay: immunoSEQ multiplex PCR; the TCRdb copy retains only in-frame clones and omits some. Clone size and V and J calls were adopted from that table, with D and trimming inferred from the DNA. The data show about 210,000 clones, with over 60% seen just once and under 8.5% held by the top ten. Between the trimmed V and J ends, which lost 3 bases and 10 bases, there was a span of 13 bases. CDR1 and CDR2 from the germline V gene are GTSNPN and SVGIG (reference sequence). The CDR3 consists of 13 residues.

The TCR originated in a woman in her 70s with acute or convalescent COVID-19. The chain couples TRBV30 to TRBJ1-6; possible D gene TRBD1, 6 bases. The sample was peripheral blood. CDR3: CAWRRQENSPLHF. The CDR3 bases are TGTGCCTGGAGAAGACAGGAAAACTCACCCCTCCACTTT.